What follows are 8 T cell receptor beta chains derived from one specimen sequenced in a study of T cell responses to AZD1222 COVID-19 vaccine. Profiling relied on immunoSEQ multiplex PCR, and the TCRdb table lists in-frame clones only, not all of them. The sample includes fewer than 130,000 clones, 85% to 90% of them seen just once. This specimen consisted of peripheral blood, obtained 28 days after the second AZD1222 dose. These receptors were taken from an adult who received the AZD1222 COVID-19 vaccine.

In this sample, this clone turned up a few times. This chain uses TRBV2 with TRBJ1-1, with D maybe TRBD1 (5 bases). This CDR3 has 14 residues. Trimming took 1 base from V and 4 from J, leaving 10 bases between them. The germline V gene has CDR1 SNHLY and CDR2 FYNNEI. DNA of the CDR3: TGTGCCAGCAGTGAAGGCAGGGTGATCACTGAAGCTTTCTTT. It encodes CASSEGRVITEAFF.

J is TRBJ1-3 and V is TRBV2; D is undetermined. V was pared by 6 bases and J by 2 bases, with 8 bases between. The germline V gene encodes CDR1 SNHLY and CDR2 FYNNEI. This CDR3 has 13 residues. The CDR3 reads CASRADAGNTIYF. The CDR3 DNA reads TGTGCCAGCAGGGCGGACGCTGGAAACACCATATATTTT.

The rearrangement joins TRBV27 to TRBJ1-2; D perhaps matches TRBD1 (5 bases). Germline CDR1 and CDR2: MNHEY and SMNVEV (reference sequence). The CDR3 runs 14 residues. V gave up 0 bases and J gave up 7 bases, with 12 bases separating them. The CDR3 nucleotides are TGTGCCAGCAGTTTATCCGGGACGGGCTCTGGCTACACCTTC. Translation gives CASSLSGTGSGYTF.

This chain uses TRBV21-1 with TRBJ2-4; the table's TRBD2 call for D was not verified on the DNA. TRBV21-1 is reported as a pseudogene. This CDR3 is built from 17 residues. CDR3 sequence (DNA): TGTGCCAGCAGCCCCTTGCGGGTCCTGAAGACCAAAAACATTCAGTACTTC. It translates to CASSPLRVLKTKNIQYF.

The chain uses TRBV6-5 and TRBJ1-5; no definite D call. This CDR3 is 15 amino acids long. Trimming cost V 5 bases and J 2 bases, with 13 bases left between them. Per germline, CDR1 MNHEY and CDR2 SVGAGI. CDR3 in amino acids: CASSPVFTGNQPQHF. The CDR3, as DNA: TGTGCCAGCAGTCCCGTTTTTACAGGCAATCAGCCCCAGCATTTT.

This chain uses TRBV13 with TRBJ1-1; D gene uncertain. The CDR3 sequence is 15 residues long. From germline, CDR1 is PRHDT and CDR2 FYEKMQ (reference sequence). Trimming took 2 bases from V and 1 from J, leaving 11 bases between them. DNA for the CDR3: TGTGCCAGCAGCTTAAGAAAGGCAGGGAACACTGAAGCTTTCTTT. Translation gives CASSLRKAGNTEAFF.

This chain links TRBV25-1 with TRBJ2-1; 8 bases line up with TRBD1. CDR3 size: 16 residues. The germline CDR1 and CDR2 sequences are MGHDK and SYGVNS. V lost 5 bases, J lost 2 bases, and 8 bases stayed unmatched. The CDR3 protein is CASSRQRTGPYNEQFF. CDR3 coding DNA: TGTGCCAGCAGTCGCCAAAGGACAGGGCCCTACAATGAGCAGTTCTTC.

V is TRBV3-1 (or the pseudogene TRBV3-2) and J is TRBJ2-1, with D possibly matching TRBD1 (5 bases). In germline, CDR1 is LGHDT, CDR2 YNNKEL (reference sequence). This CDR3 spans 17 amino acids. The V and J ends lost 0 bases and 5 bases respectively, with 17 bases between them. The CDR3 here is CASSQDGLLSRDNEQFF. The CDR3 nucleotides are TGTGCCAGCAGCCAAGACGGTCTTTTGTCCAGGGACAATGAGCAGTTCTTC.